This T cell receptor (beta chain) was captured by sequencing in a study of early T cells in non-severe SARS-CoV-2 infection. For the study at large: Chains stayed unpaired after sequencing of bulk RNA from unsorted whole blood.

TCRdb reanalysed the 5' RACE reads using MiXCR and keeps one entry per CDR3 protein. Of around 100,000 distinct CDR3 sequences in the sample, roughly 15% were seen once. V was pared by 4 bases and J by 0 bases, with 13 bases between. CDR3 length: 16 residues. Per germline, CDR1 MNHEY and CDR2 SVGAGI. Material for sequencing was whole blood. The TCR sequence derives from an adult who was a healthcare worker with PCR-confirmed SARS-CoV-2 infection or an uninfected control (not recorded which). The chain recombines TRBV6-5 with TRBJ1-5; no clear D. The CDR3 reads CASSSGLGDSNQPQHF. CDR3 nucleotides: TGTGCCAGCAGTTCCGGACTCGGGGATAGCAATCAGCCCCAGCATTTT.